The TCR beta chain under discussion was sequenced for a study of T cell changes during pregnancy in multiple sclerosis. Assay used: immunoSEQ multiplex PCR; TCRdb lists only in-frame clones, some missing. The profile shows more than 80,000 clones, about 90% of them singletons. The V gene's germline CDR1 is MRHNA and CDR2 SNTAGT. J gave up 8 bases and V 3 bases, and 4 bases lay outside the gene matches. The CDR3 is 13 amino acids. This clone has a count of ten or more. The source is a female donor with multiple sclerosis, enrolled in a pregnancy study. Sequencing was performed on peripheral blood, taken before pregnancy. This chain uses TRBV6-4 with TRBJ2-1; 7 positions match TRBD2. The CDR3 DNA reads TGTGCCAGCAGTGAGCGGGAGAAAGATGAGCAGTTCTTC. This sequence encodes CASSEREKDEQFF.